A single sample is the source of the 27 T cell receptor beta chains below, sequenced in a study of CD8 T cells in Susac syndrome. Random hexamers served to reverse transcribe roughly 0.45 to 1 ug RNA. TCRdb passed the immunoSEQ multiplex PCR reads through MiXCR, listing each CDR3 protein once. Of about 180,000 distinct CDR3 sequences in the sample, around 96% were seen once. Sequenced input: CD8+ T cells from PBMCs. The receptors were gathered from a human donor with multiple sclerosis.

The chain has TRBV13 and TRBJ2-1; weak D call: TRBD1 (5 bases). CDR1 PRHDT and CDR2 FYEKMQ come from the germline V gene (reference sequence). V lost 3 bases to trimming and J lost 9 bases, with 18 bases between them. The CDR3 totals 15 residues. The CDR3 DNA sequence: TGTGCCAGCAGCTTCAGACCGGACATCCCTATTGAGCAGTTCTTC. It is translated as CASSFRPDIPIEQFF.

This rearrangement joins TRBV4-1 to TRBJ2-3, with D tentatively TRBD1 or TRBD2 (5 bases each). Trimming pared 6 bases from V and 0 bases from J, leaving 13 bases between. CDR3 length: 15 residues. Germline values: CDR1 MGHRA, CDR2 YSYEKL. The DNA for the CDR3 is TGCGCCAGCAGTCTCGGGACGATCAGCACAGATACGCAGTATTTT. This encodes CASSLGTISTDTQYF.

The sample holds one count of this clonotype. The chain couples TRBV2 to TRBJ2-1, with no clear D. Per germline, CDR1 SNHLY and CDR2 FYNNEI. Trimming took 5 bases from V and 7 from J, leaving 9 bases between them. CDR3 length equals 12 residues. CDR3: CASSTMYNEQFF. The CDR3 bases are TGTGCCAGCAGTACCATGTATAATGAGCAGTTCTTC.

The rearrangement uses TRBV12-3 or TRBV12-4 and TRBJ2-7; no clear D gene. The V and J ends lost 1 base and 5 bases respectively, with 6 bases between them. This CDR3 region has 12 residues. CDR3 in DNA: TGTGCCAGCAGTTTAGGGCAGAACGAGCAGTACTTC. Protein: CASSLGQNEQYF.

V usage is TRBV5-1 and J usage is TRBJ2-7, with D possibly matching TRBD2 (5 bases). This CDR3 comprises 13 residues. Trimming pared 0 bases from V and 6 bases from J, leaving 10 bases between. Germline V CDR1 and CDR2: SGHRS, YFSETQ. This chain's CDR3 is CASSLVYGSEQYF. The CDR3 bases are TGCGCCAGCAGCTTGGTGTATGGGAGCGAGCAGTACTTC. Together with reference TRBV5-1 and TRBJ2-7, the CDR3 gives the full variable domain: KAGVTQTPRYLIKTRGQQVTLSCSPISGHRSVSWYQQTPGQGLQFLFEYFSETQRNKGNFPGRFSGRQFSNSRSEMNVSTLELGDSALYLCASSLVYGSEQYFGPGTRLTVT.

This chain joins TRBV27 and TRBJ2-3, with no clear D. Trimming removed 5 bases at V and 0 bases at J, with 6 bases between. The V gene's germline CDR1 is MNHEY and CDR2 SMNVEV (reference sequence). CDR3 length equals 13 residues. The CDR3 protein is CASSRPSTDTQYF. The CDR3 DNA sequence: TGTGCCAGCAGTCGCCCCAGCACAGATACGCAGTATTTT.

V is TRBV9 and J is TRBJ1-1, with D unclear. The CDR3 length is 12 residues. Germline V gene sequence: CDR1 SGDLS, CDR2 YYNGEE. With 4 bases removed from V and 6 bases from J, the gap between germline ends came to 10 bases. The CDR3: CASSPPSAEAFF. The DNA for the CDR3 is TGTGCCAGCAGCCCACCCAGCGCTGAAGCTTTCTTT.

This clonotype was recorded only once. This rearrangement joins TRBV3-1 to TRBJ2-1, with 10 bases that match TRBD1. Germline loops: CDR1 LGHDT, CDR2 YNNKEL (reference sequence). The CDR3 contains 17 residues. V shed 0 bases and J 10 bases; nucleotides not matched to a gene: 12. In DNA, the CDR3 is TGTGCCAGCAGCCAAGATCTTCGGACAGGGGGTACGGGAGAGCAGTTCTTC. Its translation is CASSQDLRTGGTGEQFF.

The chain combines TRBV3-1 with TRBJ2-7; maybe TRBD1 (6 bases). The V end lost 0 bases, the J end lost 4 bases, and 10 bases lay between the germline ends. This CDR3 is built from 14 residues. CDR1 LGHDT and CDR2 YNNKEL come from the germline V gene (reference sequence). The CDR3 here is CASSQDSGQYEQYF. The CDR3 DNA reads TGTGCCAGCAGCCAAGACTCGGGACAATACGAGCAGTACTTC.

The J gene is TRBJ2-1, the V gene TRBV2; no reliable D call. The germline V and J ends were trimmed by 2 bases and 7 bases, with 9 bases remaining between them. The CDR3 is 13 residues long. In germline, CDR1 is SNHLY, CDR2 FYNNEI. The CDR3 spells CASSEFMGNEQFF. CDR3 bases: TGTGCCAGCAGTGAATTTATGGGGAATGAGCAGTTCTTC.

This chain connects TRBV12-3 or TRBV12-4 to TRBJ1-5; no definite D call. The CDR3 is 18 amino acids. The germline V and J ends were trimmed by 3 bases and 1 base, with 19 bases remaining between them. CDR3 region: CASSFHSLRRGSNQPQHF. The CDR3 DNA sequence: TGTGCCAGCAGTTTCCACTCTCTCCGGAGAGGGAGCAATCAGCCCCAGCATTTT.

The genes are TRBV21-1 and TRBJ2-7; the DNA was not compared with TRBD1, the D call given in the table. TRBV21-1 is marked as a pseudogene. The CDR3 loop spans 14 amino acids. The DNA for the CDR3 is TGTGCCAGCAGAAACGGGACAGGGGGCAACGAGCAGTACTTC. Protein: CASRNGTGGNEQYF.

The chain has TRBV3-1 and TRBJ1-1; D call uncertain. Germline CDR1 is LGHDT and CDR2 is YNNKEL (reference sequence). This CDR3 is 15 amino acids long. The ends were cut back, 1 base at V and 3 bases at J, with 12 bases in the middle. CDR3 amino acids: CASSQALGFDTEAFF. CDR3 nucleotide sequence: TGTGCCAGCAGCCAAGCGTTGGGTTTTGACACTGAAGCTTTCTTT.

This chain connects TRBV20-1 to TRBJ2-3, with D perhaps matching TRBD2 (6 bases). The V and J ends lost 6 bases and 2 bases respectively, with 15 bases between them. The CDR3 totals 14 residues. The germline CDR1 and CDR2 sequences are DFQATT and SNEGSKA (reference sequence). The CDR3 region is CSAPRERVTDTQYF. For the CDR3, the DNA is TGCAGTGCCCCAAGGGAGCGGGTCACAGATACGCAGTATTTT.

This clonotype is a singleton in its sample. The chain links TRBV5-1 to TRBJ2-2; no clear D. Trimming pared 7 bases from V and 6 bases from J, leaving 7 bases between. The CDR3 is 11 residues long. Germline CDR1 is SGHRS and CDR2 is YFSETQ. CDR3 coding DNA: TGCGCCAGCGAAAACCCCGGGGAGCTGTTTTTT. It encodes CASENPGELFF.

The chain employs TRBV29-1 and TRBJ1-4; D is unresolved. CDR1 and CDR2 from the germline V gene are SQVTM and ANQGSEA. The CDR3 extends over 11 amino acids. Trimming shortened V by 5 bases and J by 8 bases, and 9 bases separated the two germline ends. CDR3 nucleotide sequence: TGCAGCGTTCCCGTTGGAGAAAAACTGTTTTTT. Protein: CSVPVGEKLFF.

The chain joins TRBV3-1 to TRBJ2-1, with unresolved D. The CDR3 is made up of 12 amino acids. CDR1 LGHDT and CDR2 YNNKEL come from the germline V gene (reference sequence). The V end was cut by 1 base, the J end by 8 bases, with 6 bases between. CDR3 sequence reads: CASSQVRDEQFF. CDR3 DNA sequence: TGTGCCAGCAGCCAAGTTAGGGATGAGCAGTTCTTC.

CDR3 loop: CASGRDHQGLFF. The CDR3 DNA sequence: TGTGCTAGTGGCCGGGACCACCAAGGGCTGTTTTTT. The chain uses TRBV12-5 and TRBJ2-2; either TRBD1 or TRBD2 may supply D (5 bases each). With 6 bases removed from V and 13 bases from J, the gap between germline ends came to 15 bases. Germline CDR1 LGHNT, CDR2 FRNRAP. The CDR3 loop spans 12 amino acids.

The gene calls are TRBV12-3 or TRBV12-4 and TRBJ2-3; TRBD2 aligns across 10 bases. CDR3 length equals 17 residues. The trim removed 4 bases at V and 0 bases at J, leaving 7 bases unmatched. The CDR3 DNA is TGTGCCAGCAGTTCCCTCGAACTAGCGGGGAGCACAGATACGCAGTATTTT. Amino acids: CASSSLELAGSTDTQYF.

The chain is built from TRBV7-9 and TRBJ2-1, with no clear D. Deletions cut 3 bases from V and 7 bases from J, with 7 bases between. This CDR3 spans 12 amino acids. Germline V gives CDR1 SEHNR, CDR2 FQNEAQ (reference sequence). This CDR3 reads CASSLTSNEQFF. The CDR3 DNA sequence: TGTGCCAGCAGCTTGACTTCAAATGAGCAGTTCTTC.

The chain is built from TRBV24-1 and TRBJ2-3; D unclear. Germline assignment: CDR1 KGHDR and CDR2 SFDVKD. This CDR3 is 13 amino acids long. V was cut by 3 bases and J by 2 bases, with 5 bases left in between. CDR3 in DNA: TGTGCCACCAGTGATACTTTCACAGATACGCAGTATTTT. Its translation: CATSDTFTDTQYF.

The chain employs TRBV3-1 and TRBJ1-2; D is undetermined. V gave up 0 bases and J gave up 8 bases, with 13 bases separating them. CDR3 length equals 14 residues. Germline values: CDR1 LGHDT, CDR2 YNNKEL (reference sequence). CDR3 in amino acids: CASSQDPTGEGYTF. As DNA, the CDR3 is TGTGCCAGCAGCCAAGATCCCACCGGAGAAGGCTACACCTTC.

The chain employs TRBV6-4 and TRBJ2-3, with 10 bases matching TRBD2. Looked up from germline, CDR1 is MRHNA and CDR2 is SNTAGT. The CDR3 runs 15 residues. Trimming cost V 3 bases and J 6 bases; bases outside gene matches: 6. The CDR3 DNA reads as TGTGCCAGCAGTGAGCAGCGGGAGGGCCCGGATACGCAGTATTTT. It specifies CASSEQREGPDTQYF.

This CDR3 reads CASSQGWIQYF. CDR3 bases: TGTGCCAGCAGCCAAGGGTGGATTCAGTACTTC. The rearrangement uses TRBV4-2 and TRBJ2-4; D remains ambiguous. Germline-derived CDR1 and CDR2 are LGHNA and YNFKEQ. V was trimmed by 1 base and J by 10 bases, leaving 5 bases between them. The CDR3 has 11 amino acids.

This chain uses TRBV27 with TRBJ2-7, with D unresolved. The CDR3 has 13 amino acids. CDR1 and CDR2 (germline): MNHEY, SMNVEV (reference sequence). The V and J ends lost 4 bases and 3 bases respectively, with 10 bases between them. The CDR3 DNA is TGTGCCAGCAGTTCAGCCCCGCTCTACGAGCAGTACTTC. It specifies CASSSAPLYEQYF.

V is TRBV27 and J is TRBJ2-7, with 9 positions matching TRBD2. CDR1 MNHEY and CDR2 SMNVEV come from the germline V gene (reference sequence). There are 18 residues in the CDR3. Germline trimming cut 1 base from V and 5 bases from J; bases unmatched to any gene: 15. CDR3: CASSLLGAWKREVNEQYF. CDR3 nucleotide sequence: TGTGCCAGCAGTTTATTGGGGGCCTGGAAGCGGGAGGTCAACGAGCAGTACTTC.

The chain is built from TRBV2 and TRBJ2-5, with unresolved D. The V and J ends lost 7 bases and 5 bases respectively, with 8 bases between them. The CDR3 extends over 11 amino acids. Germline V gene lookup returns CDR1 SNHLY and CDR2 FYNNEI. CDR3 nucleotides: TGTGCCAGCATTTTAGGGGAGACCCAGTACTTC. It encodes CASILGETQYF.